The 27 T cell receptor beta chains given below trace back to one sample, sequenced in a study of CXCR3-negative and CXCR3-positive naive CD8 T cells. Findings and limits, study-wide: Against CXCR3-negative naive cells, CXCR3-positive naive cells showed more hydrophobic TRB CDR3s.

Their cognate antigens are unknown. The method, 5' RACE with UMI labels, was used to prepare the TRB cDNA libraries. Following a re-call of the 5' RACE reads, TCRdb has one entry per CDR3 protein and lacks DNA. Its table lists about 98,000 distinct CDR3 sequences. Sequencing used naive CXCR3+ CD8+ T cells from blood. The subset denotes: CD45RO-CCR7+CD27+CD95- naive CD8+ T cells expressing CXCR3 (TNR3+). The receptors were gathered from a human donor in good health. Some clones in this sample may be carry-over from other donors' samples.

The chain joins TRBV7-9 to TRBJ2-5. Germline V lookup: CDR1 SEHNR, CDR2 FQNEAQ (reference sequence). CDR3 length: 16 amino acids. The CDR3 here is CASSSSEPMYQETQYF.

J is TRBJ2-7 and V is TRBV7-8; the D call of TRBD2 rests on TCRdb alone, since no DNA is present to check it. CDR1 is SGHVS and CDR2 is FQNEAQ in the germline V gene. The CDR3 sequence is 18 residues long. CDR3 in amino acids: CASSDHRTSGLVFHEQYF.

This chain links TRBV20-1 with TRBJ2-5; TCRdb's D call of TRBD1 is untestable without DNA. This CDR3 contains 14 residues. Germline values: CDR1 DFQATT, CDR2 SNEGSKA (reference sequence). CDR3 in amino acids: CSARGGGAEQTQYF.

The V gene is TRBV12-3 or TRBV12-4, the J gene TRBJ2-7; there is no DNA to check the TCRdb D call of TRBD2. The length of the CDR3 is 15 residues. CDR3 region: CASSPLPPGSYEQHF.

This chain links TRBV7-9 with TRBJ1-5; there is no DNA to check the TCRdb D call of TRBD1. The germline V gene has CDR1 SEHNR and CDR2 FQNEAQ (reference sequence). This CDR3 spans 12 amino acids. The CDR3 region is CASSIGQGQWDF.

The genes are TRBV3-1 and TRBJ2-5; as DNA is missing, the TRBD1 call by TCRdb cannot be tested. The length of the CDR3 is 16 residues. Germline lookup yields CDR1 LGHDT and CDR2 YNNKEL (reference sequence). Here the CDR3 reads CASSQERGTAWETQYF.

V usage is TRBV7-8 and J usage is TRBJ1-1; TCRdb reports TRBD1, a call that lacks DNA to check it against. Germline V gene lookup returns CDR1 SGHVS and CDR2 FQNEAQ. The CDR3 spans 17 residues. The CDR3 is CASSLTPAGYMNTEAFF.

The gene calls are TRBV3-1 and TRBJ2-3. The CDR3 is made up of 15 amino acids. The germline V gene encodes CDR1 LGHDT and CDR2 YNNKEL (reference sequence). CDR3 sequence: CASSPGVNPTDTQYF.

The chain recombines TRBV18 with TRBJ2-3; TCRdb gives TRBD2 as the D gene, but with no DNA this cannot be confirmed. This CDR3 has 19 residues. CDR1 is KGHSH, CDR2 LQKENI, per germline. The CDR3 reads CASSHLAGGKPPLTDTQYF.

This CDR3 reads CASSLGPSGGALVDTQYF. This chain uses TRBV5-4 with TRBJ2-3; the D gene TCRdb calls, TRBD2, cannot be checked with no DNA. Germline loops: CDR1 SGHNT, CDR2 YYREEE (reference sequence). CDR3 length: 18 residues.

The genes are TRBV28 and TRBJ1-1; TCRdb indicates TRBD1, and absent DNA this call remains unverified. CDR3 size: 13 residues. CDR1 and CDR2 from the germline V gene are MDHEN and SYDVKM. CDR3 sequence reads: CASRKTGDTEAFF.

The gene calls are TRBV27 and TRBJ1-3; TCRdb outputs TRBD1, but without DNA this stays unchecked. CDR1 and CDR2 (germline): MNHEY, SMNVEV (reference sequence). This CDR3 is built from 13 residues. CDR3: CASSPDHGNTIYF.

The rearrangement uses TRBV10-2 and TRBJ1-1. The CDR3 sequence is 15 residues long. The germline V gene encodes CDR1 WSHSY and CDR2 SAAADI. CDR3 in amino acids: CASSSGLNMNTEAFF.

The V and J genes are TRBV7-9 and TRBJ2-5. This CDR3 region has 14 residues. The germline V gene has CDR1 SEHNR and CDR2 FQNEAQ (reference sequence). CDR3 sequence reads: CASSFSPYPETQYF.

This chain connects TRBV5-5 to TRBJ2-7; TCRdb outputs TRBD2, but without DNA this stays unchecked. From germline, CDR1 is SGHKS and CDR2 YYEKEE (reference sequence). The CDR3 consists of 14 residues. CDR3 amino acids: CASSIAVADYEQYF.

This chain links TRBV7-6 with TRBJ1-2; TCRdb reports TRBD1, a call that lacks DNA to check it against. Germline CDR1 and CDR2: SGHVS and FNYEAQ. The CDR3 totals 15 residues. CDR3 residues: CASSFRTGANYGYTF.

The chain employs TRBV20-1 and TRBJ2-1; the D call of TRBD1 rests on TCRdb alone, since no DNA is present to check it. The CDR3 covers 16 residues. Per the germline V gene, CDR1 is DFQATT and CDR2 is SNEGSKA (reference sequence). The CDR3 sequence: CSARDLGGGEHNEQFF.

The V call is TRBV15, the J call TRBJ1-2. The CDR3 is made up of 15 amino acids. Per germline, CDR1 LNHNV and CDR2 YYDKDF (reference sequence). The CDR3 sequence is CATSREDGSNYGYTF.

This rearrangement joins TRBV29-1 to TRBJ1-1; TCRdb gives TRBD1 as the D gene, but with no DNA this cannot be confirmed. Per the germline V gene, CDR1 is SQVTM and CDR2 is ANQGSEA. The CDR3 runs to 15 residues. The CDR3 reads CSVLPLKQGETEAFF.

CDR3 sequence: CSAVPTDTQYF. This chain connects TRBV29-1 to TRBJ2-3; lacking DNA, the TRBD1 call made by TCRdb goes unchecked. CDR1 is SQVTM and CDR2 is ANQGSEA in the germline V gene. This CDR3 has 11 amino acids.

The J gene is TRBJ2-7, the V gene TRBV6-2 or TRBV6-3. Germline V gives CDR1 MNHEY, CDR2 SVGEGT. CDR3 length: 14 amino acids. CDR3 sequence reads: CASSTGTNSYEQYF.

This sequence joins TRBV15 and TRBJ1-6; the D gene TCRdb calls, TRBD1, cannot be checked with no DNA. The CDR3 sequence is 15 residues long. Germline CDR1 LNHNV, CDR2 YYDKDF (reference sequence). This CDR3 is CATSGDSGDNSPLHF. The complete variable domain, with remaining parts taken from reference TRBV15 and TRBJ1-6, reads DAMVIQNPRYQVTQFGKPVTLSCSQTLNHNVMYWYQQKSSQAPKLLFHYYDKDFNNEADTPDNFQSRRPNTSFCFLDIRSPGLGDTAMYLCATSGDSGDNSPLHFGNGTRLTVT.

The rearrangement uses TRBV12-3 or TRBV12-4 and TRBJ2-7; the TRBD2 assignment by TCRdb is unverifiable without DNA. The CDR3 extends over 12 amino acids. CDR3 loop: CASSFPGREQYF.

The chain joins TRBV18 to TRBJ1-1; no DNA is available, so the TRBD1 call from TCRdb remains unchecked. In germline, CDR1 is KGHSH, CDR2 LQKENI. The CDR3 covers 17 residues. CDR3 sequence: CASSPFRTGGVSTEAFF.

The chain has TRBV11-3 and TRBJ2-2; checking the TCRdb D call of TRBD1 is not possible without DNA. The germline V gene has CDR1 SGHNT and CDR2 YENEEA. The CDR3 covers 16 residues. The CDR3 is CASSPLRGRDTGELFF.

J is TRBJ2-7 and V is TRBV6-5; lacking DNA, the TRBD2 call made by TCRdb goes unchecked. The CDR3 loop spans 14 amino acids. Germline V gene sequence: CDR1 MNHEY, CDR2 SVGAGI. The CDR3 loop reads CASSPEPQGHEQYF.

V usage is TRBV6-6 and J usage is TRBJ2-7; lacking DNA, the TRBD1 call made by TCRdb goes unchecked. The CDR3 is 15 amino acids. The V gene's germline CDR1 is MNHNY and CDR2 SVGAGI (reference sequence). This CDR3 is CASSYSNRPRYEQYF.